These T cell receptor beta chains were read from a single sample in a study of shared clonotypes between healthy human individuals. The table came from immunoSEQ multiplex PCR; TCRdb's copy has only in-frame clones and leaves some out. The sample carries about 2.3 million clones, 80% to 95% recorded once. The sample was naive CD4+ T cells from PBMCs. These receptors were collected from a young man in good health. Some clones in this sample may be carry-over from other donors' samples. Each CDR3 is given with its conserved first and last residue. A D gene is named only where the DNA matches it firmly. The size of a clone is reported for some rows only, either as once, few or many, or as a class for expanded clones.

DNA: TGTGCCAGCAGCTTAGAGACTGCTACGGGTGAAGCTTTCTTT
CDR3: CASSLETATGEAFF
size: NA
J: TRBJ1-1
V: TRBV11-2
D: NA

DNA: TGTGCCAGCAGTTTTGGGGTCCCGGGAAGGACCGGGGAGCTGTTTTTT
CDR3: CASSFGVPGRTGELFF
size: once
J: TRBJ2-2
V: TRBV28
D: NA

DNA: TGTGCCAGCAGCTTTGGTAACTTTGATGAGCAGTTCTTC
CDR3: CASSFGNFDEQFF
size: NA
J: TRBJ2-1
V: TRBV7-9
D: NA

DNA: TGTGCCAGCAGCGTAGCCCGGGACTACAATGAGCAGTTCTTC
CDR3: CASSVARDYNEQFF
size: NA
J: TRBJ2-1
V: TRBV9
D: NA

DNA: TGTGCCAGCTCACCACCGGGTATCGGGACAGCGTATGGCTACACCTTC
CDR3: CASSPPGIGTAYGYTF
size: NA
J: TRBJ1-2
V: TRBV18
D: TRBD1

DNA: TGTGCCAGCAGCGTAGGACCGAGGGGGGTAAATACGCAGTATTTT
CDR3: CASSVGPRGVNTQYF
size: NA
J: TRBJ2-3
V: TRBV9
D: NA

DNA: TGCAGCGTTGAAGGGGACAGGGGCACAGATACGCAGTATTTT
CDR3: CSVEGDRGTDTQYF
size: NA
J: TRBJ2-3
V: TRBV29-1
D: TRBD1

DNA: TGTGCCAGTAGCGAGACAGGGTGGGTCTATGGCTACACCTTC
CDR3: CASSETGWVYGYTF
size: NA
J: TRBJ1-2
V: TRBV19
D: TRBD1

DNA: TGTGCCAGCAGGCACACCTTAGCGGGATGGAATGAGCAGTTCTTC
CDR3: CASRHTLAGWNEQFF
size: NA
J: TRBJ2-1
V: TRBV28
D: TRBD2

DNA: TGTGCCAGCAGCCGAGACAGGGGCAATGGCTACACCTTC
CDR3: CASSRDRGNGYTF
size: NA
J: TRBJ1-2
V: TRBV7-9
D: TRBD1

DNA: TGCAGCGTCTCCGGGGAAAAGATCGCGAACACCGGGGAGCTGTTTTTT
CDR3: CSVSGEKIANTGELFF
size: NA
J: TRBJ2-2
V: TRBV29-1
D: NA

DNA: TGTGCCAGCAGCTTAGAACGAGGGGTGGGCACTGAAGCTTTCTTT
CDR3: CASSLERGVGTEAFF
size: NA
J: TRBJ1-1
V: TRBV7-9
D: NA

DNA: TGTGCCAGCAGGACACCACAGGGATCTAATGAAAAACTGTTTTTT
CDR3: CASRTPQGSNEKLFF
size: NA
J: TRBJ1-4
V: TRBV28
D: NA

DNA: TGTGCCATCATGGGATCCGGGACAGGAATCTCCTACAATGAGCAGTTCTTC
CDR3: CAIMGSGTGISYNEQFF
size: NA
J: TRBJ2-1
V: TRBV10-3
D: TRBD1

DNA: TGTGCCAGCAGGGCACAGGGAACAACACTGAAAGCTTTCTTT
CDR3: CASRAQGTTLKAFF
size: NA
J: TRBJ1-1
V: TRBV6-1
D: NA

DNA: TGTGCCAGCAGCACAATGGGACTACCCCGGGAGACCCAGTACTTC
CDR3: CASSTMGLPRETQYF
size: NA
J: TRBJ2-5
V: TRBV7-2
D: TRBD2

DNA: TGTGCCAGTAGTATAAAACCTAGCGGGAGCAATGAGCAGTTCTTC
CDR3: CASSIKPSGSNEQFF
size: NA
J: TRBJ2-1
V: TRBV19
D: TRBD2

DNA: TGTGCCTGGAGTGTAGGACAAGCAGGGGAGACCCAGTACTTC
CDR3: CAWSVGQAGETQYF
size: NA
J: TRBJ2-5
V: TRBV30
D: NA

DNA: TGCAGCTTTTACCGGGACAGCTCCTACGAGCAGTACTTC
CDR3: CSFYRDSSYEQYF
size: NA
J: TRBJ2-7
V: TRBV29-1
D: TRBD1

DNA: TGTGCCAGCAGCTTAGGGGGGGCCAGTACTGAAGCTTTCTTT
CDR3: CASSLGGASTEAFF
size: NA
J: TRBJ1-1
V: TRBV7-2
D: NA

DNA: TGTGCCAGCAGCAAAGAAGGGACGGCTAGCAATCAGCCCCAGCATTTT
CDR3: CASSKEGTASNQPQHF
size: NA
J: TRBJ1-5
V: TRBV21-1
D: NA

DNA: TGTGCCAGCAGCTTGACTAGCGCCGGGGGAGATACGCAGTATTTT
CDR3: CASSLTSAGGDTQYF
size: NA
J: TRBJ2-3
V: TRBV7-3
D: TRBD2

DNA: TGTGCCAGCAGTCAACAGGGGCTAGGGGGGGAGACCCAGTACTTC
CDR3: CASSQQGLGGETQYF
size: NA
J: TRBJ2-5
V: TRBV28
D: NA

DNA: TGCAGCGCCGCCAGGGCACAGTCCACAGATACGCAGTATTTT
CDR3: CSAARAQSTDTQYF
size: NA
J: TRBJ2-3
V: TRBV29-1
D: NA

DNA: TGTGCCAGCAGCTTAGTGTGGCAGGGTCAGGAGACCCAGTACTTC
CDR3: CASSLVWQGQETQYF
size: NA
J: TRBJ2-5
V: TRBV7-2
D: NA

DNA: TGTGCCAGCAGCTTGACCCTCGGCGTCCCAGGGACCTTC
CDR3: CASSLTLGVPGTF
size: NA
J: TRBJ1-2
V: TRBV7-8
D: NA

DNA: TGTGCCAGCAGTGACAGGGGAGGGGGATACACCTTC
CDR3: CASSDRGGGYTF
size: NA
J: TRBJ1-2
V: TRBV25-1
D: NA

DNA: TGTGCCAGCAGCCCGGGAGCCACAACCTACGAGCAGTACTTC
CDR3: CASSPGATTYEQYF
size: NA
J: TRBJ2-7
V: TRBV9
D: NA

DNA: TGCAGCGTTGTCGGAGCTGATTTGGGTGAAAAACTGTTTTTT
CDR3: CSVVGADLGEKLFF
size: once
J: TRBJ1-4
V: TRBV29-1
D: NA

DNA: TGCGCCAGCACACACCTAAGGGGGGTCAGTTCGGATACGCAGTATTTT
CDR3: CASTHLRGVSSDTQYF
size: NA
J: TRBJ2-3
V: TRBV5-1
D: NA

DNA: TGTGCCAGCAGTTCCTCTCTGGAGGGATTAAAGCAGTACTTC
CDR3: CASSSSLEGLKQYF
size: NA
J: TRBJ2-7
V: TRBV25-1
D: NA

DNA: TGTGCCAGCAGTGACCCAACAGGGGGTGCTCAGCCCCAGCATTTT
CDR3: CASSDPTGGAQPQHF
size: once
J: TRBJ1-5
V: TRBV6-1
D: TRBD1

DNA: TGTGCCAGCAGCTTCGGAGCGTTCCCCTACAATGAGCAGTTCTTC
CDR3: CASSFGAFPYNEQFF
size: NA
J: TRBJ2-1
V: TRBV11-3
D: NA

DNA: TGTGCCAGCAGGGGGGGGGCTGCAGATACGCAGTATTTT
CDR3: CASRGGAADTQYF
size: NA
J: TRBJ2-3
V: TRBV2
D: NA

DNA: TGTGCCAGCAGCTTTATAAGGGGACAGGGGACGTACGAGCAGTACTTC
CDR3: CASSFIRGQGTYEQYF
size: NA
J: TRBJ2-7
V: TRBV7-9
D: TRBD1